This T cell receptor beta chain was obtained from a study of Graves' ophthalmopathy and Graves' hyperthyroidism (dated by TCRdb to 2016 to 2019). Regarding the study in general: Stable hyperthyroidism was defined as no progression to ophthalmopathy within 18 months of follow-up. The study used TCR beta repertoire signatures to distinguish Graves' ophthalmopathy from Graves' hyperthyroidism and to predict progression to ophthalmopathy. In total, 120 to 150 blood samples were TCR-sequenced: 40 to 45 ophthalmopathy, some 75 hyperthyroidism and roughly 17 hyperthyroidism-to-ophthalmopathy patients. A discovery set of about 99 patients (around 44 ophthalmopathy, fewer than 60 stable hyperthyroidism) was enrolled to explore V-J signatures distinguishing ophthalmopathy from hyperthyroidism. The independent validation cohort included some 19 hyperthyroidism patients plus 17 patients who later progressed from hyperthyroidism to ophthalmopathy. T-cell repertoires of thyroid tissue and blood were compared in five or six hyperthyroidism patients. Once sampling was done, hyperthyroidism patients were given methimazole at a starting dose of 30 mg daily, while ophthalmopathy patients were given high-dose intravenous methylprednisolone.

The CDR3 goes from the cysteine to the phenylalanine over 15 residues. The entry retains the CDR3 DNA only, 45 bases that are in frame from base 1. The junction carries 19 bases between V and J, which are trimmed by 3 bases and 7 bases respectively. What the research found in general, with its limitations: No statistical method was used to set the sample size in advance, and the investigators knew which group each participant was assigned to. In validation, the model predicted ophthalmopathy progression with more than 70% sensitivity and approximately 72% specificity; some 13 predicted patients were CT-confirmed with GO in a median of approximately 6.2 months. Ophthalmopathy was separated from stable hyperthyroidism by the 13-signature model with around 89% sensitivity and around 81% specificity in cross-validation and with 80%/75% in the test set. Most expanded thyroid clonotypes with frequency above 0.001 were also detected in blood, suggesting blood repertoires may reflect the thyroid immune response.

For repertoire sequencing, the TCR beta CDR3 regions were amplified from RNA transcripts. A first-round RT-PCR used HTBI primers with the Qiagen OneStep RT-PCR kit, followed by a second-round multiplex PCR, size selection and purification. Sequencing of the libraries was carried out on an Illumina HiSeq2000 in paired-end mode with 100 bp reads. In the authors' own workflow: Reads were processed with SOAPnuke, discarding reads with adapters, uncalled bases, mean Phred below 15, or no exact constant-primer or identifier match. COPE v1.2.5 was used to merge high-quality paired reads. Clonotypes were defined as unique nucleotide sequences and were aligned to IMGT TRB V, D and J references using MiTCR v1.1. Only V-J combinations with frequency above 0.0001 were analysed, covering approximately 99% of repertoires. A TCR clonal expansion and chaos score per V-J combination was defined as the ratio of F50 clonal expansion to chaos observed in the TCRdist matrix. Welch's t-statistics and random forest were used to reduce the features to about 12 V-J combinations, which were then used as input to a naive Bayes classifier. The similarity between thyroid and blood repertoires was quantified using the Morisita-Horn index. TCRdb reprocessed the public reads (quality trimming at Q25 with fastp, clone calling with MiXCR) and kept in-frame beta chains. Every CDR3 protein is listed once, alongside the most common genes and DNA of its rows. V and J calls and clone size were set by TCRdb, not the authors. Present in this sample are some 1.1 million distinct CDR3 sequences, about 40% of which were seen just once. The ten largest clones represent 11% of the sample.

This clonotype was counted many times. Its antigen is unknown. No per-base quality is available; no much larger clone lies one base away. Hyperthyroidism patients were newly diagnosed, with disease duration under 2 months, and aged 18 to 65 years. Patients with other autoimmune diseases, uncontrolled infections, pregnancy or lactation were excluded from the study. Clinical symptoms, serum thyroxine, TRAb, thyroid ultrasound and orbital computed tomography formed the basis of the diagnosis. Total RNA was extracted with Trizol reagent and quality-checked on an Agilent 2100 Bioanalyzer. The receptor's source is an adult man with Graves' hyperthyroidism. The material sequenced was peripheral blood or thyroid tissue (not recorded which). The V and J segments used are TRBV12-3 or TRBV12-4 and TRBJ2-7; TRBD2 is perhaps the D gene, given 6 matching bases. DNA sequence: TGTGCCAGCAGTTTCGCCCCAAGGGGCCGGGGGGAGCAGTACTTC. Its protein reads: CASSFAPRGRGEQYF.